This T cell receptor beta chain derives from a study of blood T cells in healthy people across ages. The V gene lost 3 bases and the J gene lost 10 bases, with 10 bases spanning the gap. The germline gives CDR1 DFQATT, CDR2 SNEGSKA (reference sequence). There are 11 residues in the CDR3. Alongside a J-beta primer mix, a sample-barcoded 5' primer served in a second PCR lasting about 6 to 12 cycles. Each cDNA molecule was tagged by a template-switch adaptor that had 12 random nucleotides. Via MiXCR, TCRdb re-called the 5' RACE reads, giving one row per CDR3 protein. The table includes around 1.5 million distinct CDR3 sequences, about 35% detected once.

This clonotype originated in a woman aged 25 to 39 in good health. What was sequenced was blood. The chain joins TRBV20-1 to TRBJ2-1; D is possibly TRBD2 (6 bases). CDR3 nucleotide sequence: TGCAGTGCTAGTGGCGGGAAAGAGCAGTTCTTC. This codes for CSASGGKEQFF.